These 25 T cell receptor beta chains originate from one sample sequenced in a study of cytotoxic CD8 clonotypes in ibrutinib-treated CLL. Some clones are missing from TCRdb's copy, which holds only in-frame ones; the method was immunoSEQ multiplex PCR. The sample includes 330,000 or so clones, roughly 71% of them seen just once. The sample was PBMCs, taken after 36 months of ibrutinib treatment. The receptors were sampled from a human donor with chronic lymphocytic leukemia.

This CDR3 is CASSFEGARNQPQHF. Here the CDR3 DNA reads TGTGCCAGCAGCTTCGAGGGGGCACGCAATCAGCCCCAGCATTTT. V is TRBV5-4 and J is TRBJ1-5; 7 nucleotides align to TRBD1. CDR1 is SGHNT and CDR2 is YYREEE in the germline V gene (reference sequence). V gave up 2 bases and J gave up 2 bases; unmatched junction bases: 4. The CDR3 contains 15 residues.

This clone was detected only a few times. The conserved closing phenylalanine or tryptophan is absent in this CDR3, likely reflecting a read error. It is unclear where the CDR3 begins or ends on the DNA, so no DNA is shown, and the CDR3 is as TCRdb lists it. The CDR3 spells CATMRVSQLHI. This chain uses TRBV15 with TRBJ1-5. 11 amino acids form the CDR3, both terminal residues included. CDR1 and CDR2 (germline): LNHNV, YYDKDF (reference sequence).

The J gene is TRBJ1-1, the V gene TRBV5-1, with TRBD1 matching 11 bases. Per germline, CDR1 SGHRS and CDR2 YFSETQ. V lost 1 base and J lost 0; bases outside the gene matches: 8. The CDR3 has 18 residues. Here the CDR3 DNA reads TGCGCCAGCAGCTTGCAACTAGGGACAGGGGGAATGAACACTGAAGCTTTCTTT. Translation: CASSLQLGTGGMNTEAFF.

The rearrangement uses TRBV18 and TRBJ1-3; D unresolved. V lost 4 bases and J lost 4, with 23 bases in between. Germline V gene sequence: CDR1 KGHSH, CDR2 LQKENI. CDR3 length: 18 residues. CDR3 sequence reads: CASSRPVPGPPLGNTIYF. The CDR3 DNA sequence: TGTGCCAGCTCACGACCGGTCCCCGGGCCCCCCCTAGGAAACACCATATATTTT.

CDR3 DNA sequence: TGTGCCAGCAGTTTCCGGGACTACACTTACAATGAGCAGTTCTTC. It yields the protein CASSFRDYTYNEQFF. The chain uses TRBV6-6 and TRBJ2-1; TRBD2 agrees at 7 bases. V lost 4 bases and J lost 4; bases outside the gene matches: 7. The length of the CDR3 is 15 residues. From germline, CDR1 is MNHNY and CDR2 SVGAGI (reference sequence).

CDR3 bases: TGTGCCAGCAGTGAAGACTCCCTCAAACTGTTTTTT. Translated, it gives CASSEDSLKLFF. V and J are TRBV2 and TRBJ1-4; D is undetermined. The V gene lost 1 base and the J gene lost 11 bases, with 8 bases spanning the gap. The germline V gene has CDR1 SNHLY and CDR2 FYNNEI. This CDR3 has 12 amino acids.

The chain uses TRBV11-2 and TRBJ2-7; D uncertain. Deletions cut 4 bases from V and 4 bases from J, with 5 bases between. Germline assignment: CDR1 SGHAT and CDR2 FQNNGV. CDR3 length: 11 residues. The CDR3 sequence is CASSSDYEQYF. DNA for the CDR3: TGTGCCAGCAGCTCAGATTACGAGCAGTACTTC.

The chain employs TRBV29-1 and TRBJ1-1; TRBD1 matches at 8 bases. V was pared by 1 base and J by 7 bases, with 11 bases of the junction left unmatched. The CDR3 consists of 15 residues. Germline CDR1 and CDR2: SQVTM and ANQGSEA. CDR3 nucleotides: TGCAGCGTTGAAGGTCCTGGACAGGGACTCCGTGAAGCTTTCTTT. Translated: CSVEGPGQGLREAFF.

The gene calls are TRBV29-1 and TRBJ2-5; 9 nucleotides match TRBD1. Germline V CDR1 and CDR2: SQVTM, ANQGSEA. The CDR3 is made up of 13 amino acids. V was pared by 7 bases and J by 1 base, with 4 bases of the junction left unmatched. The CDR3 reads CSGGQGFQETQYF. Written as DNA, the CDR3 is TGCAGCGGGGGACAGGGTTTCCAAGAGACCCAGTACTTC.

This clone was found once. Other DNA sequences in this specimen translate into the identical CDR3. The chain combines TRBV10-3 with TRBJ1-1, with TRBD1 as a possible D gene (5 bases). Trimming left V 3 bases short and J 5 bases short, with 10 bases between. The CDR3 length is 13 residues. Germline CDR1 is ENHRY and CDR2 is SYGVKD. The CDR3 DNA reads as TGTGCCATCAGTGAAAGGGGAAGTACTGAAGCTTTCTTT. This encodes CAISERGSTEAFF.

J is TRBJ2-5 and V is TRBV15; D gene ambiguous. Germline V gene lookup returns CDR1 LNHNV and CDR2 YYDKDF (reference sequence). This CDR3 has 13 amino acids. The V end was cut by 5 bases, the J end by 2 bases, with 9 bases between. The CDR3, as DNA: TGTGCCACCAGCGGTACGAGACAAGAGACCCAGTACTTC. This translates into CATSGTRQETQYF.

The rearrangement links TRBV12-5 to TRBJ1-2, with D hard to call. CDR3 length: 13 residues. Trimming pared 0 bases from V and 6 bases from J, leaving 8 bases between. The germline V gene encodes CDR1 LGHNT and CDR2 FRNRAP. DNA of the CDR3: TGTGCTAGTGGTTTGGTAATTAGTAATGGCTACACCTTC. This translates into CASGLVISNGYTF.

The rearrangement joins TRBV15 to TRBJ2-7; the D gene could be TRBD1 or TRBD2 (5 bases each). The V gene's germline CDR1 is LNHNV and CDR2 YYDKDF (reference sequence). Trimming stripped 1 base from V and 0 bases from J, with 13 bases between. The CDR3 sequence is 16 residues long. CDR3 nucleotide sequence: TGTGCCACCAGCAGAGGGGTTGGGGGAAACTCCTACGAGCAGTACTTC. This sequence encodes CATSRGVGGNSYEQYF. Together with reference TRBV15 and TRBJ2-7, the CDR3 gives the full variable domain: DAMVIQNPRYQVTQFGKPVTLSCSQTLNHNVMYWYQQKSSQAPKLLFHYYDKDFNNEADTPDNFQSRRPNTSFCFLDIRSPGLGDTAMYLCATSRGVGGNSYEQYFGPGTRLTVT.

This clone was detected a few times. The chain recombines TRBV2 with TRBJ2-3; D not resolved. The ends were cut back, 4 bases at V and 7 bases at J, with 15 bases in the middle. In germline, CDR1 is SNHLY, CDR2 FYNNEI. There are 14 residues in the CDR3. CDR3 amino acids: CASSGYGAIHTQYF. The CDR3 nucleotides are TGTGCCAGCAGTGGTTACGGAGCGATCCATACGCAGTATTTT.

The rearrangement uses TRBV28 and TRBJ2-7; D is undetermined. V shed 3 bases and J shed 1 base, with 7 bases lying between them. The length of the CDR3 is 13 residues. Germline CDR1 is MDHEN and CDR2 is SYDVKM. The CDR3 spells CASSLGRSYEQYF. For the CDR3, the DNA is TGTGCCAGCAGTTTGGGCAGGTCCTACGAGCAGTACTTC.

CDR3 in DNA: TGTGCCAGTAGTATAATGGACACCGGCAATGAGCAGTTCTTC. Protein sequence: CASSIMDTGNEQFF. The chain employs TRBV19 and TRBJ2-1; D perhaps matches TRBD1 (5 bases). This CDR3 region has 14 residues. Trimming removed 2 bases at V and 6 bases at J, with 11 bases between. The germline gives CDR1 LNHDA, CDR2 SQIVND (reference sequence).

The rearrangement links TRBV9 to TRBJ1-2; 10 positions agree with TRBD1. This CDR3 region has 18 residues. With 0 bases clipped from V and 0 bases from J, the junction kept 8 bases outside the gene matches. Germline V gene data show CDR1 as SGDLS and CDR2 as YYNGEE. The CDR3, as DNA: TGTGCCAGCAGCGTAGCTTACGGGGACAGGGGCCCTAACTATGGCTACACCTTC. Amino acids: CASSVAYGDRGPNYGYTF.

This clone was seen a few times. The chain couples TRBV7-3 to TRBJ1-1; no clear D gene. The V end lost 0 bases, the J end lost 1 base, and 6 bases lay between the germline ends. The CDR3 is made up of 14 amino acids. Germline assignment: CDR1 SGHTA and CDR2 FQGTGA. Here the CDR3 reads CASSLTARNTEAFF. In DNA form, the CDR3 reads TGTGCCAGCAGCTTAACGGCCAGGAACACTGAAGCTTTCTTT.

The rearrangement uses TRBV29-1 and TRBJ2-7; no firm D call. V lost 5 bases and J lost 4, with 12 bases in between. CDR1 SQVTM and CDR2 ANQGSEA come from the germline V gene. The CDR3 sequence is 12 residues long. CDR3 nucleotides: TGCAGCGTTCTGGGGTTCGTGTACGAGCAGTACTTC. Protein product: CSVLGFVYEQYF.

The sample holds one count of this clone. The rearrangement joins TRBV9 to TRBJ2-5; 8 nucleotides agree with TRBD1. From germline, CDR1 is SGDLS and CDR2 YYNGEE. This CDR3 comprises 14 residues. Trimming took 4 bases from V and 4 from J; bases not matched to a gene: 6. In DNA, the CDR3 is TGTGCCAGCAGCCCGACAGGGGCCAGAGAGACCCAGTACTTC. Translating gives CASSPTGARETQYF.

The chain links TRBV5-1 to TRBJ2-1, with TRBD1 matching over 7 bases. Germline V gives CDR1 SGHRS, CDR2 YFSETQ. The junction had 6 bases not matched to a gene; V was cut back by 3 bases and J by 6 bases. The length of the CDR3 is 14 residues. The CDR3 sequence is CASSYSRDSNEQFF. CDR3 nucleotides: TGCGCCAGCAGCTACTCACGGGACAGCAATGAGCAGTTCTTC.

The V call is TRBV4-1, the J call TRBJ2-7; 9 bases map to TRBD2. This CDR3 contains 17 residues. The V segment lost 1 base and the J segment 0 bases; nucleotides outside the gene matches: 7. Per the germline V gene, CDR1 is MGHRA and CDR2 is YSYEKL. The CDR3: CASSQVLPTSGSYEQYF. The CDR3 DNA follows: TGCGCCAGCAGCCAAGTTCTCCCGACTAGCGGCTCCTACGAGCAGTACTTC.

The gene calls are TRBV29-1 and TRBJ1-2; possible D gene TRBD1, 6 bases. The CDR3 contains 11 residues. V lost 3 bases and J 12 bases, leaving 14 bases between the germline ends. The V gene's germline CDR1 is SQVTM and CDR2 ANQGSEA. The CDR3 DNA follows: TGCAGCGTTGATGGACAGCCTCTGGACACCTTC. Its translation is CSVDGQPLDTF.

This chain joins TRBV28 and TRBJ2-7, with D hard to call. The CDR3 consists of 13 residues. Per the germline V gene, CDR1 is MDHEN and CDR2 is SYDVKM. Trimming pared 5 bases from V and 2 bases from J, leaving 10 bases between. CDR3 sequence (DNA): TGTGCCAGCAGTAGCCAGGTCCCCTACGAGCAGTACTTC. Residues: CASSSQVPYEQYF.

The genes are TRBV15 and TRBJ1-3; D possibly corresponds to TRBD1 (5 bases). The ends were cut back, 0 bases at V and 5 bases at J, with 8 bases in the middle. The V gene's germline CDR1 is LNHNV and CDR2 YYDKDF (reference sequence). This CDR3 spans 14 amino acids. In DNA, the CDR3 is TGTGCCACCAGCAGAGACAGGGAGAGAAACACCATATATTTT. Protein sequence: CATSRDRERNTIYF.